This T cell receptor beta chain was found in a study of T cells of healthy individuals. The V end was cut by 3 bases, the J end by 0 bases, with 21 bases between. From germline, CDR1 is SEHNR and CDR2 FQNEAQ (reference sequence). The CDR3 is made up of 20 amino acids. This clonotype was seen at least ten times. TCRdb redid the calling of the 5' RACE reads with MiXCR, one entry per CDR3 protein. The sample shows about 53,000 distinct CDR3 sequences, roughly 14% of them seen only once. The chain uses TRBV7-9 and TRBJ2-6; TRBD1 might be the D (5 bases). The TCR was taken from a human donor in good health. CDR3: CASSLVDRKSTFSGANVLTF. CDR3 DNA: TGTGCCAGCAGCTTGGTTGACAGAAAATCCACCTTCTCTGGGGCCAACGTCCTGACTTTC.